Listed here are 8 T cell receptor beta chains from one sample, sequenced in a study of blood T cells in healthy people across ages. The authors ran a second PCR of about 7 to 11 cycles using a sample-barcoded 5' primer and a J-beta primer mix. TCRdb processed the 5' RACE reads anew with MiXCR; each CDR3 protein has one entry. Here the sample spans about 780,000 distinct CDR3 sequences, 46% being singletons. The sequencing input was blood. The origin of the receptors is an elderly man in good health.

In this sample, this clonotype turned up many times. The V call is TRBV7-3, the J call TRBJ2-3, with D perhaps given as TRBD1 or TRBD2 (5 bases each). Trimming removed 2 bases from V and 14 bases from J, with 11 bases in between. Germline V gives CDR1 SGHTA, CDR2 FQGTGA. CDR3 length: 11 residues. CDR3 loop: CASSLGGRMYF. CDR3 nucleotides: TGTGCCAGCAGCTTAGGGGGACGCATGTATTTT.

On this clonotype itself: A much larger clone differs from this one at a single base, so this may be a read error. The rearrangement links TRBV5-1 to TRBJ2-5, with D uncertain. V was cut by 4 bases and J by 11 bases, with 27 bases left in between. The CDR3 sequence is 16 residues long. Per the germline V gene, CDR1 is SGHRS and CDR2 is YFSETQ. The CDR3, as DNA: TGCGCCAGCAGCATGTTTTCAGTCCCTGCGGTTGAAGAGCAGTACTTC. This codes for CASSMFSVPAVEEQYF. Full variable domain (rest looked up from reference TRBV5-1 and TRBJ2-5): KAGVTQTPRYLIKTRGQQVTLSCSPISGHRSVSWYQQTPGQGLQFLFEYFSETQRNKGNFPGRFSGRQFSNSRSEMNVSTLELGDSALYLCASSMFSVPAVEEQYFGPGTRLLVL.

The table lists this clonotype with many counts. V usage is TRBV5-1 and J usage is TRBJ2-5; 7 bases agree with TRBD2. This CDR3 has 15 amino acids. J was trimmed by 2 bases and V by 4 bases; bases with no gene match: 8. The V gene's germline CDR1 is SGHRS and CDR2 YFSETQ. The CDR3 DNA reads TGCGCCAGCAGCGGCGCCGGGACTACACAAGAGACCCAGTACTTC. It yields the protein CASSGAGTTQETQYF.

This clonotype was picked up a small number of times. The rearrangement links TRBV29-1 to TRBJ2-1, with D tentatively TRBD2 (5 bases). Germline V gene data show CDR1 as SQVTM and CDR2 as ANQGSEA. Deletions cut 4 bases from V and 2 bases from J, with 9 bases between. The CDR3 extends over 13 amino acids. The CDR3 coding sequence is TGCAGCGTTGGGGAGCGCCCCTACAATGAGCAGTTCTTC. Translated: CSVGERPYNEQFF.

The CDR3 nucleotides are TGTGCCATCAGTGATACGGGGCGGGGCTCCTACAATGAGCAGTTCTTC. This sequence encodes CAISDTGRGSYNEQFF. The chain combines TRBV10-3 with TRBJ2-1; D is perhaps TRBD2 (6 bases). Germline loops: CDR1 ENHRY, CDR2 SYGVKD. Trimming removed 3 bases from V and 0 bases from J, with 12 bases in between. The CDR3 extends over 16 amino acids.

The chain carries TRBV15 and TRBJ2-5; 11 bases agree with TRBD2. Trimming at V came to 1 base and at J to 5 bases, leaving 6 bases not matched to a gene. The germline gives CDR1 LNHNV, CDR2 YYDKDF (reference sequence). The CDR3 totals 16 residues. The CDR3 coding sequence is TGTGCCACCAGCAGAGCCGGGACTAGCGGTACGGAGACCCAGTACTTC. Translated: CATSRAGTSGTETQYF.

This clonotype was observed a handful of times. The J gene is TRBJ2-5, the V gene TRBV12-3 or TRBV12-4; TRBD2 might be the D (6 bases). With 10 bases removed from V and 5 bases from J, the gap between germline ends came to 23 bases. The CDR3 has 15 amino acids. CDR3 bases: TGTGCCACCCGGGCGCGGGGTCTTGATGGGGAGACCCAGTACTTC. Translation gives CATRARGLDGETQYF.

This clonotype has just a few counts. The CDR3 DNA is TGCAGTGCTAGGTCAGGGGGGGACAATCAGCCCCAGCATTTT. Its protein is CSARSGGDNQPQHF. The V call is TRBV20-1, the J call TRBJ1-5, with 7 bases identical to TRBD1. J gave up 3 bases and V 3 bases, and 5 bases lay outside the gene matches. The CDR3 spans 14 residues. Per germline, CDR1 DFQATT and CDR2 SNEGSKA (reference sequence).